The 32 T cell receptor beta chains below all came from one sample that was sequenced in a study of blood T cell repertoires in COVID-19. Some clones are missing from TCRdb's copy, which holds only in-frame ones; the method was immunoSEQ multiplex PCR. The sample carries 100,000 to 150,000 clones, around 81% recorded once. Sample: peripheral blood. These receptors came from a man aged 30 to 45 with COVID-19, enrolled during active disease.

The chain carries TRBV4-3 and TRBJ2-1; TRBD2 agrees at 10 bases. Trimming removed 0 bases from V and 5 bases from J; junction bases left unmatched: 13. The CDR3 is 19 amino acids. Germline CDR1 reads LGHNA; CDR2 reads YSLEER. The CDR3 DNA follows: TGCGCCAGCAGCCAAGATATGGGTCAGCGGGGGGGGAAACACAATGAGCAGTTCTTC. Translation gives CASSQDMGQRGGKHNEQFF.

V and J are TRBV6-5 and TRBJ1-1, with D tentatively TRBD1 (5 bases). Germline loops: CDR1 MNHEY, CDR2 SVGAGI. This CDR3 comprises 16 residues. V lost 3 bases, J lost 1 base, and 15 bases lay in between. The CDR3 bases are TGTGCCAGCAGTTATTCTTCAGGGCTCGGGAACACTGAAGCTTTCTTT. It encodes CASSYSSGLGNTEAFF.

V is TRBV7-2 and J is TRBJ1-4, with 11 bases matching TRBD1. The J segment lost 5 bases and the V segment lost 4 bases, leaving 9 bases of the junction unmatched. The CDR3 consists of 17 residues. Germline-derived CDR1 and CDR2 are SGHTA and FQGNSA. CDR3 DNA sequence: TGTGCCAGCAGCTCCTGGGGACAGGGGGGAAAAAATGAAAAACTGTTTTTT. Its translation: CASSSWGQGGKNEKLFF.

This chain joins TRBV18 and TRBJ2-5, with TRBD1 matching over 11 bases. Germline values: CDR1 KGHSH, CDR2 LQKENI. The CDR3 contains 16 residues. J gave up 4 bases and V 1 base, and 5 bases lay outside the gene matches. The chain's CDR3 is CASSPLGQGAGETQYF. The CDR3 coding sequence is TGTGCCAGCTCACCACTAGGACAGGGGGCCGGAGAGACCCAGTACTTC.

The chain links TRBV28 to TRBJ2-5; 10 bases align to TRBD2. Unmatched junction bases numbered 5, after V lost 2 bases and J lost 5 bases. CDR1 and CDR2 (germline): MDHEN, SYDVKM. The length of the CDR3 is 15 residues. CDR3 in amino acids: CASSLPAGGLETQYF. The CDR3 DNA reads as TGTGCCAGCAGTTTACCAGCGGGGGGGCTCGAGACCCAGTACTTC. The variable domain in full, completed from reference TRBV28 and TRBJ2-5, reads DVKVTQSSRYLVKRTGEKVFLECVQDMDHENMFWYRQDPGLGLRLIYFSYDVKMKEKGDIPEGYSVSREKKERFSLILESASTNQTSMYLCASSLPAGGLETQYFGPGTRLLVL.

This clone was recorded a few times. V usage is TRBV2 and J usage is TRBJ1-6; tentatively, D is TRBD1 (5 bases). Trimming pared 7 bases from V and 7 bases from J, leaving 11 bases between. Per the germline V gene, CDR1 is SNHLY and CDR2 is FYNNEI. CDR3 size: 13 residues. The CDR3 sequence: CASILTENSPLHF. The CDR3 DNA reads TGTGCCAGCATCTTGACAGAAAATTCACCCCTCCACTTT. The full variable domain, rest sourced from reference TRBV2 and TRBJ1-6, is EPEVTQTPSHQVTQMGQEVILRCVPISNHLYFYWYRQILGQKVEFLVSFYNNEISEKSEIFDDQFSVERPDGSNFTLKIRSTKLEDSAMYFCASILTENSPLHFGNGTRLTVT.

The V and J genes are TRBV24-1 and TRBJ2-3; perhaps TRBD1 as D (6 bases). The ends were cut back, 7 bases at V and 0 bases at J, with 7 bases in the middle. The CDR3 length is 13 residues. The germline V gene has CDR1 KGHDR and CDR2 SFDVKD. This CDR3 reads CATRDSSTDTQYF. CDR3 bases: TGTGCCACCAGGGACAGTAGCACAGATACGCAGTATTTT.

This clone was counted once. This chain connects TRBV5-1 to TRBJ1-1; no reliable D call. CDR3 length: 14 residues. Germline CDR1 SGHRS, CDR2 YFSETQ. V shed 0 bases and J shed 4 bases, with 10 bases lying between them. The CDR3 DNA reads as TGCGCCAGCAGCTTGGCGGGTGGAGGCACTGAAGCTTTCTTT. This gives the protein CASSLAGGGTEAFF.

CDR3 in DNA: TGTGCCAGCAGCAGACTCACAGATACGCAGTATTTT. This codes for CASSRLTDTQYF. The chain combines TRBV9 with TRBJ2-3, with D hard to call. The CDR3 is made up of 12 amino acids. Germline V gives CDR1 SGDLS, CDR2 YYNGEE. The V end was cut by 4 bases, the J end by 2 bases, with 5 bases between.

The chain carries TRBV5-1 and TRBJ2-1; D gene uncertain. The CDR3 sequence is 14 residues long. Germline assignment: CDR1 SGHRS and CDR2 YFSETQ. V was pared by 0 bases and J by 2 bases, with 6 bases between. The CDR3 DNA follows: TGCGCCAGCAGCTTGGATGGAGCCTACAATGAGCAGTTCTTC. Its translation: CASSLDGAYNEQFF. The variable domain in full, with the rest retrieved from reference TRBV5-1 and TRBJ2-1, is KAGVTQTPRYLIKTRGQQVTLSCSPISGHRSVSWYQQTPGQGLQFLFEYFSETQRNKGNFPGRFSGRQFSNSRSEMNVSTLELGDSALYLCASSLDGAYNEQFFGPGTRLTVL.

The V call is TRBV12-3 or TRBV12-4, the J call TRBJ2-2, with TRBD2 as a possible D gene (5 bases). There are 12 residues in the CDR3. Here the CDR3 reads CAILRDTGELFF. The CDR3 nucleotides are TGTGCAATCCTGCGGGACACCGGGGAGCTGTTTTTT.

This sequence joins TRBV18 and TRBJ1-4, with 9 bases that match TRBD1. CDR1 is KGHSH, CDR2 LQKENI, per germline. This CDR3 is 14 amino acids long. Trimming took 3 bases from V and 6 from J; bases not matched to a gene: 2. The CDR3 DNA is TGTGCCAGCTCACCCGGGACAGGGTATGAAAAACTGTTTTTT. Translating gives CASSPGTGYEKLFF.

V is TRBV6-1 and J is TRBJ2-6, with D unresolved. The CDR3 covers 15 residues. Deletions cut 1 base from V and 0 bases from J, with 4 bases between. Germline V gene sequence: CDR1 MNHNS, CDR2 SASEGT. The CDR3 DNA reads TGTGCCAGCAGTGAAGGTTACTCTGGGGCCAACGTCCTGACTTTC. Translation gives CASSEGYSGANVLTF.

V and J are TRBV5-5 and TRBJ1-5; a weak D match, TRBD1 (6 bases). CDR1 is SGHKS and CDR2 is YYEKEE in the germline V gene (reference sequence). CDR3 length: 16 amino acids. V lost 2 bases and J lost 2, with 14 bases in between. This CDR3 is CASSFLEQGGNQPQHF. In nucleotides, the CDR3 is TGTGCCAGCAGCTTTCTTGAACAGGGAGGCAATCAGCCCCAGCATTTT.

This clone was detected ten times or more. The chain is built from TRBV10-3 and TRBJ1-1; tentative D call: TRBD1 (6 bases). The CDR3 runs 16 residues. Trimming shortened V by 2 bases and J by 1 base, and 14 bases separated the two germline ends. The germline V gene has CDR1 ENHRY and CDR2 SYGVKD. CDR3 coding DNA: TGTGCCATCAGTGAGACCCGTGGACAGCGGAACACTGAAGCTTTCTTT. This encodes CAISETRGQRNTEAFF.

The chain employs TRBV21-1 and TRBJ1-4. TRBV21-1 is classified as a pseudogene. This CDR3 region has 14 residues. The CDR3 DNA follows: TGTGCCAGCAGCAAAGCGCCTGTAGATGAAAAACTGTTTTTT. It translates to CASSKAPVDEKLFF.

The J gene is TRBJ2-7, the V gene TRBV19, with TRBD2 matching 7 bases. CDR1 and CDR2 (germline): LNHDA, SQIVND (reference sequence). V was pared by 2 bases and J by 0 bases, with 4 bases of the junction left unmatched. The CDR3 consists of 15 residues. The CDR3 loop reads CASSISGISSYEQYF. CDR3 nucleotide sequence: TGTGCCAGTAGTATAAGCGGGATAAGCTCCTACGAGCAGTACTTC.

This clone was seen just once. The chain combines TRBV7-3 with TRBJ2-3, with 8 bases that match TRBD2. Germline CDR1 reads SGHTA; CDR2 reads FQGTGA. This CDR3 comprises 16 residues. The V segment lost 9 bases and the J segment 1 base; nucleotides outside the gene matches: 12. This CDR3 is CASRLSGGDGTDTQYF. CDR3 DNA sequence: TGTGCCAGTAGACTATCGGGAGGGGACGGCACAGATACGCAGTATTTT. The complete variable domain, with remaining parts taken from reference TRBV7-3 and TRBJ2-3, reads GAGVSQTPSNKVTEKGKYVELRCDPISGHTALYWYRQSLGQGPEFLIYFQGTGAADDSGLPNDRFFAVRPEGSVSTLKIQRTERGDSAVYLCASRLSGGDGTDTQYFGPGTRLTVL.

V is TRBV6-5 and J is TRBJ1-1; the D gene is possibly TRBD1 (6 bases). CDR1 and CDR2 from the germline V gene are MNHEY and SVGAGI. Trimming shortened V by 5 bases and J by 3 bases, and 10 bases separated the two germline ends. This CDR3 is 13 amino acids long. The CDR3 DNA reads as TGTGCCAGCAGTAAAAACAGGGACACTGAAGCTTTCTTT. Translation: CASSKNRDTEAFF.

This clone was picked up a small number of times. The rearrangement uses TRBV5-1 and TRBJ2-1; 8 bases map to TRBD1. CDR3 length: 15 amino acids. The germline V gene has CDR1 SGHRS and CDR2 YFSETQ. The ends lost 4 bases at V and 3 bases at J; junction bases unmatched: 6. CDR3 DNA sequence: TGCGCCAGCAGCGGAAGGACAGGGAGCTACAATGAGCAGTTCTTC. This translates into CASSGRTGSYNEQFF.

V usage is TRBV6-5 and J usage is TRBJ1-3, with 9 bases lining up with TRBD1. Losses at the gene ends were 2 bases for V and 8 bases for J; bases not matched to a gene: 4. The CDR3 spans 14 residues. Germline V CDR1 and CDR2: MNHEY, SVGAGI. In DNA, the CDR3 is TGTGCCAGCAGTTACCGGGACAGGGCTTACACCATATATTTT. This gives the protein CASSYRDRAYTIYF.

The chain carries TRBV27 and TRBJ1-6; the match to TRBD1 covers 10 bases. CDR3 length: 18 residues. Germline CDR1 MNHEY, CDR2 SMNVEV (reference sequence). The V and J ends lost 4 bases and 8 bases, in that order; junction bases with no gene match: 14. As DNA, the CDR3 is TGTGCCAGCAGTTCCCTCGGACAGGGGGAAGTTCGCGATTCACCCCTCCACTTT. It encodes CASSSLGQGEVRDSPLHF.

V usage is TRBV9 and J usage is TRBJ1-3; D gene uncertain. V was shortened by 3 bases and J by 5 bases, with 9 bases between the two germline ends. The CDR3 runs to 13 residues. Germline CDR1 SGDLS, CDR2 YYNGEE. This CDR3 reads CASSDSLRNTIYF. The CDR3 nucleotides read TGTGCCAGCAGCGACAGCTTGAGAAACACCATATATTTT.

V and J are TRBV19 and TRBJ1-2, with D maybe TRBD1 (6 bases). The V end lost 6 bases, the J end lost 4 bases, and 15 bases lay between the germline ends. Germline V gene lookup returns CDR1 LNHDA and CDR2 SQIVND (reference sequence). CDR3 length: 14 amino acids. CDR3 region: CASSPTDRPYGYTF. The CDR3 bases are TGTGCCAGTAGCCCAACAGACAGGCCCTATGGCTACACCTTC.

This chain links TRBV28 with TRBJ2-1, with unresolved D. CDR1 MDHEN and CDR2 SYDVKM come from the germline V gene. V was trimmed by 3 bases and J by 8 bases, leaving 8 bases between them. The length of the CDR3 is 12 residues. The CDR3 DNA follows: TGTGCCAGCAGTTTCCGGAGCGATGAGCAGTTCTTC. Protein product: CASSFRSDEQFF.

The chain couples TRBV7-9 to TRBJ2-7; a possible D gene is TRBD1 (5 bases). V was clipped by 4 bases and J by 0 bases, with 13 bases between them. CDR1 is SEHNR, CDR2 FQNEAQ, per germline (reference sequence). CDR3 length: 15 amino acids. CDR3 sequence (DNA): TGTGCCAGCAGCTCATCCCGACAGAGCTCCTACGAGCAGTACTTC. Residues: CASSSSRQSSYEQYF.

V gene TRBV5-6 combines with J gene TRBJ2-7; 7 bases match TRBD1. From germline, CDR1 is SGHDT and CDR2 YYEEEE. J gave up 5 bases and V 4 bases, and 9 bases lay outside the gene matches. CDR3 length equals 14 residues. CDR3 loop: CASSTQGVTHEQYF. CDR3 in DNA: TGTGCCAGCAGCACCCAGGGGGTAACACACGAGCAGTACTTC. Combining the CDR3 with reference TRBV5-6 and TRBJ2-7 gives the whole variable domain DAGVTQSPTHLIKTRGQQVTLRCSPKSGHDTVSWYQQALGQGPQFIFQYYEEEERQRGNFPDRFSGHQFPNYSSELNVNALLLGDSALYLCASSTQGVTHEQYFGPGTRLTVT.

The DNA of the CDR3 is TGTGCCAGCAGTGATCGGTCACGTAGAAACACCATATATTTT. Its protein is CASSDRSRRNTIYF. J is TRBJ1-3 and V is TRBV6-1; unclear D gene. This CDR3 has 14 amino acids. V shed 3 bases and J shed 5 bases, with 11 bases lying between them. Germline loops: CDR1 MNHNS, CDR2 SASEGT.

The V and J genes are TRBV24-1 and TRBJ2-2, with 9 bases matching TRBD1. From germline, CDR1 is KGHDR and CDR2 SFDVKD. This CDR3 has 18 amino acids. Germline trimming cut 2 bases from V and 1 base from J; bases unmatched to any gene: 7. CDR3 coding DNA: TGTGCCACCAGTGATTCCATCCGACAGGGGGGGAACACCGGGGAGCTGTTTTTT. Its protein product is CATSDSIRQGGNTGELFF.

The chain uses TRBV14 and TRBJ1-1, with D possibly matching TRBD1 (5 bases). CDR1 SGHDN and CDR2 FVKESK come from the germline V gene. With 7 bases removed from V and 2 bases from J, the gap between germline ends came to 20 bases. This CDR3 contains 16 residues. The CDR3 region has the DNA TGTGCCAGCACCTTACGCGACAGACCAGTAAACACTGAAGCTTTCTTT. This gives the protein CASTLRDRPVNTEAFF.

The genes are TRBV6-2 or TRBV6-3 and TRBJ2-7; 11 positions match TRBD1. The CDR3 sequence is 15 residues long. CDR1 and CDR2 from the germline V gene are MNHEY and SVGEGT. Unmatched junction bases numbered 7, after V lost 5 bases and J lost 4 bases. CDR3 nucleotide sequence: TGTGCCAGCAGTGTGGAGGGACAGGGGGGATACGAGCAGTACTTC. Translation: CASSVEGQGGYEQYF.

This rearrangement joins TRBV15 to TRBJ1-1; 8 nucleotides align to TRBD1. Germline CDR1 reads LNHNV; CDR2 reads YYDKDF (reference sequence). Trimming at V came to 0 bases and at J to 1 base, leaving 7 bases not matched to a gene. CDR3 length: 17 amino acids. The DNA of the CDR3 is TGTGCCACCAGCAGAGATCCCGGGACAGGATCGAACACTGAAGCTTTCTTT. Translation: CATSRDPGTGSNTEAFF.